The source of this TCR beta chain is a study of blood T cells in healthy people across ages. Study observations and caveats: For the donors, CMV status was unknown and possibly confounded expanded clonotype changes. Among T cells, TCR beta diversity per million cells dropped roughly linearly as age rose.

The CDR3 is 13 amino acids. The germline V gene encodes CDR1 SGHTA and CDR2 FQGNSA. V was clipped by 4 bases and J by 2 bases, with 8 bases between them. Primers used in a second PCR of about 6 to 11 cycles were a sample-barcoded 5' primer and a J-beta primer mix. Tags on each cDNA molecule came from a template-switch adaptor with 12 random nucleotides. TCRdb fed the 5' RACE reads into MiXCR, producing one record per CDR3 protein. Of roughly 930,000 distinct CDR3 sequences detected, approximately 49% appear once; the ten largest clones hold around 15%. Isolation per sample recovered at least 6 million PBMCs. As regards this clonotype: Its antigen is not identified.

Material: blood. The sequence derives from a man aged 30-40 years in good health. The chain couples TRBV7-2 to TRBJ2-5; D remains ambiguous. In nucleotides, the CDR3 is TGTGCCAGCAGCTATCTAGGGCAAGAGACCCAGTACTTC. Translated, it gives CASSYLGQETQYF.